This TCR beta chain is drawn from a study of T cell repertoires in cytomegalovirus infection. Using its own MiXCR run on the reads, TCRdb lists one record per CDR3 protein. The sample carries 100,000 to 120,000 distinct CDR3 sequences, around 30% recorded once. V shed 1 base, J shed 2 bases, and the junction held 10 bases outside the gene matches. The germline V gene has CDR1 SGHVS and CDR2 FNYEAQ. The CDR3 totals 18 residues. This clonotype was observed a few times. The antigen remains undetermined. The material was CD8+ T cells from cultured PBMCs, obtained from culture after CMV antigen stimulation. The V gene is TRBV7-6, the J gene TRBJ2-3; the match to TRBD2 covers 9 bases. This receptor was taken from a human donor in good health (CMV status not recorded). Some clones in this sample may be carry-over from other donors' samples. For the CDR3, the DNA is TGTGCCAGCAGCTTAGATTGGGCTAGCGGGGTTTTCACAGATACGCAGTATTTT. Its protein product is CASSLDWASGVFTDTQYF.